This entry lists 14 T cell receptor beta chains sequenced from one sample in a study of cytomegalovirus exposure and HLA in healthy donors. The study ran its PCR with 60 Vbeta and 13 Jbeta primers. Assay used: immunoSEQ multiplex PCR; TCRdb lists only in-frame clones, some missing. The sample comprises around 150,000 clones, 75% to 85% of which are singletons, and 0.96% rests with the top ten. The specimen was PBMCs. The receptors were gathered from a girl aged 2 to 10 in good health and CMV-seropositive.

The genes are TRBV9 and TRBJ1-4; D may be TRBD1 (5 bases). Trimming took off 3 bases at V and 4 bases at J, with 10 bases between the two ends. Germline values: CDR1 SGDLS, CDR2 YYNGEE. This CDR3 spans 14 amino acids. The CDR3 DNA follows: TGTGCCAGCAGCGCGGGGACTTTTAATGAAAAACTGTTTTTT. This translates into CASSAGTFNEKLFF.

V usage is TRBV2 and J usage is TRBJ1-5; D remains ambiguous. Trimming pared 4 bases from V and 3 bases from J, leaving 10 bases between. The germline V gene has CDR1 SNHLY and CDR2 FYNNEI. The CDR3 loop spans 14 amino acids. CDR3 protein: CASSAEGNNQPQHF. CDR3 DNA sequence: TGTGCCAGCAGTGCGGAGGGTAACAATCAGCCCCAGCATTTT.

The rearrangement joins TRBV9 to TRBJ2-1; D not resolved. Per germline, CDR1 SGDLS and CDR2 YYNGEE. The CDR3 is made up of 15 amino acids. The V end was cut by 1 base, the J end by 2 bases, with 10 bases between. The CDR3 DNA follows: TGTGCCAGCAGCGTACAGGCTTCCCCCTACAATGAGCAGTTCTTC. Its protein is CASSVQASPYNEQFF.

The rearrangement uses TRBV7-9 and TRBJ1-1; possibly TRBD1 for D (5 bases). This CDR3 spans 14 amino acids. In germline, CDR1 is SEHNR, CDR2 FQNEAQ (reference sequence). Trimming took off 1 base at V and 3 bases at J, with 9 bases between the two ends. CDR3 in amino acids: CASSLVGVDTEAFF. The CDR3 DNA follows: TGTGCCAGCAGCTTAGTAGGGGTTGACACTGAAGCTTTCTTT. Full variable domain (missing parts from reference TRBV7-9 and TRBJ1-1): DTGVSQNPRHKITKRGQNVTFRCDPISEHNRLYWYRQTLGQGPEFLTYFQNEAQLEKSRLLSDRFSAERPKGSFSTLEIQRTEQGDSAMYLCASSLVGVDTEAFFGQGTRLTVV.

The chain carries TRBV18 and TRBJ2-5, with TRBD2 matching over 12 bases. This CDR3 contains 15 residues. Looked up from germline, CDR1 is KGHSH and CDR2 is LQKENI. V trimming: 3 bases; J trimming: 5 bases; junction bases outside the gene matches: 4. The CDR3 is CASSPPSGRDETQYF. The CDR3, as DNA: TGTGCCAGCTCACCCCCTAGCGGGAGGGATGAGACCCAGTACTTC. The whole variable domain, remainder taken from reference TRBV18 and TRBJ2-5, is NAGVMQNPRHLVRRRGQEARLRCSPMKGHSHVYWYRQLPEEGLKFMVYLQKENIIDESGMPKERFSAEFPKEGPSILRIQQVVRGDSAAYFCASSPPSGRDETQYFGPGTRLLVL.

V gene TRBV6-1 combines with J gene TRBJ2-5; perhaps TRBD2 as D (5 bases). The CDR3 loop spans 13 amino acids. The V end was cut by 6 bases, the J end by 5 bases, with 13 bases between. CDR1 and CDR2 (germline): MNHNS, SASEGT. In DNA, the CDR3 is TGTGCCAGCAGCCACCCAAGAGGGGAGACCCAGTACTTC. Its protein is CASSHPRGETQYF.

The rearrangement links TRBV6-1 to TRBJ2-7, with 9 bases aligning to TRBD1. Per the germline V gene, CDR1 is MNHNS and CDR2 is SASEGT. This CDR3 has 15 amino acids. V was clipped by 0 bases and J by 2 bases; unmatched bases: 2. DNA of the CDR3: TGTGCCAGCAGTGAAGCGGGGACAGGGACCTACGAGCAGTACTTC. Translated, it gives CASSEAGTGTYEQYF.

The rearrangement links TRBV4-1 to TRBJ2-7; unclear D gene. Trimming cost V 4 bases and J 0 bases, with 10 bases left between them. The germline gives CDR1 MGHRA, CDR2 YSYEKL. CDR3 size: 14 residues. CDR3 in DNA: TGCGCCAGCAGCCTACTCCCTGTCTCCTACGAGCAGTACTTC. This gives the protein CASSLLPVSYEQYF.

The J gene is TRBJ2-6, the V gene TRBV5-4, with 12 bases lining up with TRBD1. From germline, CDR1 is SGHNT and CDR2 YYREEE (reference sequence). The trim removed 5 bases at V and 2 bases at J, leaving 11 bases unmatched. The CDR3 has 19 amino acids. In DNA, the CDR3 is TGTGCCAGCAGATCGACCCGGGACAGGGGGCGCACTGGGGCCAACGTCCTGACTTTC. It codes for CASRSTRDRGRTGANVLTF.

The sample holds a few counts of this clone. The chain combines TRBV29-1 with TRBJ1-1, with a tentative D call TRBD1 (5 bases). Germline V gene sequence: CDR1 SQVTM, CDR2 ANQGSEA. Trimming stripped 8 bases from V and 5 bases from J, with 18 bases between. The CDR3 has 13 amino acids. The CDR3 DNA follows: TGCAGCTCCGAGAAGGGGCATTCGACTGAAGCTTTCTTT. Translation: CSSEKGHSTEAFF.

J is TRBJ1-5 and V is TRBV28, with TRBD1 identical over 7 bases. Germline V gene sequence: CDR1 MDHEN, CDR2 SYDVKM. Losses at the gene ends were 1 base for V and 4 bases for J; bases not matched to a gene: 7. The length of the CDR3 is 16 residues. In DNA form, the CDR3 reads TGTGCCAGCAGTTTATCCGGGACAGCCTCAAATCAGCCCCAGCATTTT. Amino acid sequence: CASSLSGTASNQPQHF.

This clone has ten or more counts. The chain recombines TRBV6-1 with TRBJ2-2, with TRBD1 identical over 7 bases. CDR1 MNHNS and CDR2 SASEGT come from the germline V gene. J gave up 3 bases and V 1 base, and 2 bases lay outside the gene matches. The CDR3 covers 15 residues. The CDR3 DNA reads TGTGCCAGCAGTGAAGGGACAGGAGACACCGGGGAGCTGTTTTTT. Protein sequence: CASSEGTGDTGELFF.

This chain joins TRBV7-9 and TRBJ2-1, with D possibly matching TRBD2 (6 bases). This CDR3 is built from 16 residues. The V gene's germline CDR1 is SEHNR and CDR2 FQNEAQ (reference sequence). Trimming took 5 bases from V and 4 from J, leaving 18 bases between them. CDR3 nucleotide sequence: TGTGCCAGCAGCCCTCTACCGGGACTGCTATACAATGAGCAGTTCTTC. Amino acid sequence: CASSPLPGLLYNEQFF.

This clone has a handful of counts. The genes are TRBV9 and TRBJ2-7, with 10 bases lining up with TRBD2. The CDR3 length is 17 residues. From germline, CDR1 is SGDLS and CDR2 YYNGEE. J lost 0 bases, V lost 1 base, and 7 bases had no gene match. The CDR3 sequence: CASSVNPTSGNSYEQYF. The CDR3 DNA is TGTGCCAGCAGCGTAAATCCTACTAGCGGGAACTCCTACGAGCAGTACTTC.